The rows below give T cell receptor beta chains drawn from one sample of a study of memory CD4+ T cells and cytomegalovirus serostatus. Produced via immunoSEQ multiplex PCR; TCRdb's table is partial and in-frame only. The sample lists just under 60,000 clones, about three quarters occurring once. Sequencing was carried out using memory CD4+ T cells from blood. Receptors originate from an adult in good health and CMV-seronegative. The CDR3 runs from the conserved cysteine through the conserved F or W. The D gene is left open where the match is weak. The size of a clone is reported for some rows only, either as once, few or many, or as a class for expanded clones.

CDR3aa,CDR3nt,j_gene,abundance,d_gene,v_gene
CASFQWGETETQYF,TGTGCCAGCTTTCAGTGGGGTGAGACTGAGACCCAGTACTTC,TRBJ2-5,NA,NA,TRBV18
CASSLLSGTANTQYF,TGTGCCAGCAGTTTATTAAGCGGGACGGCTAACACGCAGTATTTT,TRBJ2-3,NA,TRBD2,TRBV27
CASSSNIDEQFF,TGTGCCAGCAGTTCCAATATCGATGAGCAGTTCTTC,TRBJ2-1,NA,NA,TRBV27
CASSLERAYEQYF,TGTGCCAGCAGCTTGGAACGGGCCTACGAGCAGTACTTC,TRBJ2-7,NA,NA,TRBV11-2
CASSLNRVGQYF,TGTGCCAGCAGCTTAAACAGGGTTGGTCAGTATTTT,TRBJ2-3,NA,NA,TRBV7-8
CASSTGRGQNYGYTF,TGTGCCAGCAGCACGGGCAGGGGGCAGAACTATGGCTACACCTTC,TRBJ1-2,NA,TRBD1,TRBV5-4
CASSPLEGRKNSPLHF,TGTGCCAGCTCACCTCTGGAGGGACGGAAGAATTCACCCCTCCACTTT,TRBJ1-6,NA,NA,TRBV18
CASTPNGGGPYEQYF,TGTGCCAGCACTCCCAACGGCGGGGGCCCGTACGAGCAGTACTTC,TRBJ2-7,NA,NA,TRBV6-1
CSVGREKRGYTF,TGCAGCGTTGGCAGGGAAAAGCGTGGCTACACCTTC,TRBJ1-2,NA,NA,TRBV29-1
CASSLGGVGNQPQHF,TGTGCCAGCAGCTTGGGCGGGGTTGGAAATCAGCCCCAGCATTTT,TRBJ1-5,NA,NA,TRBV5-4
CASSPPSMWGNEQYF,TGTGCCAGCTCACCACCGTCCATGTGGGGGAACGAGCAGTACTTC,TRBJ2-7,NA,NA,TRBV18
CSAHLRVTGELFF,TGCAGCGCCCACCTAAGGGTCACCGGGGAGCTGTTTTTT,TRBJ2-2,NA,NA,TRBV29-1
CASSFPSRPQFF,TGTGCCAGCAGTTTTCCCAGTCGCCCGCAGTTCTTC,TRBJ2-1,once,NA,TRBV28
CASSPHFNQPQHF,TGTGCCAGCTCACCGCATTTCAATCAGCCCCAGCATTTT,TRBJ1-5,few,NA,TRBV18
CASSRSGGRSNEQYF,TGTGCCAGCAGCCGCAGCGGCGGGAGGTCGAACGAGCAGTACTTC,TRBJ2-7,NA,TRBD2,TRBV28
CASSDPNTGKKQFF,TGTGCCAGCAGTGACCCTAACACCGGGAAAAAGCAGTTCTTC,TRBJ2-1,NA,NA,TRBV6-4
CASSLGTGGNEQYF,TGCGCCAGCAGCTTGGGGACAGGGGGCAACGAGCAGTACTTC,TRBJ2-7,NA,TRBD1,TRBV5-1
CATSPAGQGGRRAFF,TGTGCCACCAGCCCTGCGGGACAGGGAGGTCGGAGGGCTTTCTTT,TRBJ1-1,once,TRBD1,TRBV15
CASSTNRGRGTDTQYF,TGTGCCAGCAGCACTAACAGGGGAAGGGGAACAGATACGCAGTATTTT,TRBJ2-3,few,TRBD1,TRBV7-9
CASSLGTGSGRANEQFF,TGTGCCAGCAGCTTAGGCACGGGGAGCGGGAGGGCGAATGAGCAGTTCTTC,TRBJ2-1,few,TRBD2,TRBV11-3
CASRGPNTGELFF,TGTGCCAGCCGGGGTCCTAACACCGGGGAGCTGTTTTTT,TRBJ2-2,NA,NA,TRBV28
CASSLPGSTNEKLFF,TGTGCCAGCAGTTTACCGGGCTCAACTAATGAAAAACTGTTTTTT,TRBJ1-4,NA,NA,TRBV28
CASSTFPGAQETQYF,TGTGCCAGCAGTACGTTCCCGGGAGCCCAAGAGACCCAGTACTTC,TRBJ2-5,once,NA,TRBV28
CASSSGTGVAEAFF,TGCGCCAGCAGTTCCGGGACAGGGGTGGCTGAAGCTTTCTTT,TRBJ1-1,NA,TRBD1,TRBV5-1
CASSHGQEGEAFF,TGTGCCAGCAGCCACGGACAGGAAGGGGAAGCTTTCTTT,TRBJ1-1,NA,TRBD1,TRBV11-3
CASSLEDRGDTEAFF,TGCGCCAGCAGCCTAGAAGACAGGGGCGACACTGAAGCTTTCTTT,TRBJ1-1,NA,TRBD1,TRBV4-3
CASSLGLRAGELFF,TGTGCCAGCAGCTTAGGCCTGAGGGCCGGGGAGCTGTTTTTT,TRBJ2-2,once,NA,TRBV13
CATSRDRVSEQYF,TGTGCCACCAGCAGAGACAGGGTGAGCGAGCAGTACTTC,TRBJ2-7,NA,NA,TRBV15
CATQRQQDTQYF,TGTGCCACCCAGAGACAGCAAGATACGCAGTATTTT,TRBJ2-3,once,NA,TRBV28
CASSPSDTRSQYF,TGTGCCAGCTCACCCTCAGATACCAGATCGCAGTATTTT,TRBJ2-3,NA,NA,TRBV18
CAEDGSIGGQGYSGANVLTF,TGTGCCGAGGACGGTTCCATTGGGGGACAGGGATACTCTGGGGCCAACGTCCTGACTTTC,TRBJ2-6,NA,TRBD1,TRBV5-4
CASSYRDGANYGYTF,TGTGCCAGCAGTTACCGGGACGGCGCTAACTATGGCTACACCTTC,TRBJ1-2,NA,NA,TRBV6-5
CASALGPGSATQYF,TGTGCTAGTGCTTTGGGACCGGGCTCCGCGACGCAGTATTTT,TRBJ2-3,NA,NA,TRBV12-5
CASSGTGWDTEAFF,TGTGCCAGCAGCGGGACAGGGTGGGACACTGAAGCTTTCTTT,TRBJ1-1,NA,TRBD1,TRBV11-2
CASRQQGPPNYGYTF,TGTGCCAGCAGGCAACAGGGGCCCCCTAACTATGGCTACACCTTC,TRBJ1-2,NA,TRBD1,TRBV25-1